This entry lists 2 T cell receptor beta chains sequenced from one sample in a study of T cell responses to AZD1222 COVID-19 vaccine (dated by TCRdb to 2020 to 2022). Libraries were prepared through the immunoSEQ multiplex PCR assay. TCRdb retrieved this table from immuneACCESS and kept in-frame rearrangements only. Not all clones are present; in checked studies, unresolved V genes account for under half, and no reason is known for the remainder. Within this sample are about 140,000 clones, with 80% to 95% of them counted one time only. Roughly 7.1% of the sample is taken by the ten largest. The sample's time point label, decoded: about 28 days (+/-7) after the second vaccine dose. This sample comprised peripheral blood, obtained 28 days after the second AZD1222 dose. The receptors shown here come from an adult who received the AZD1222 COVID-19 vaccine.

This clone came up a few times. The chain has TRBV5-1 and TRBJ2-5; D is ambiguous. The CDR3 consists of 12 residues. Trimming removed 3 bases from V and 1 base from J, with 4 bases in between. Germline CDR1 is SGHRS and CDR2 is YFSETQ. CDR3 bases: TGCGCCAGCAGCTCGTCCCAAGAGACCCAGTACTTC. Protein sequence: CASSSSQETQYF.

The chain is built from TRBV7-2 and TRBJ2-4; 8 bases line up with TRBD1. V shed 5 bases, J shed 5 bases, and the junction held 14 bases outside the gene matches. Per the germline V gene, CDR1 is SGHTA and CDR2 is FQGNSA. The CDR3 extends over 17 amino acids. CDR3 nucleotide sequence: TGTGCCAGCAGCCTGTCCTTCCCGACAGGGGCGCAAAACATTCAGTACTTC. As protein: CASSLSFPTGAQNIQYF.